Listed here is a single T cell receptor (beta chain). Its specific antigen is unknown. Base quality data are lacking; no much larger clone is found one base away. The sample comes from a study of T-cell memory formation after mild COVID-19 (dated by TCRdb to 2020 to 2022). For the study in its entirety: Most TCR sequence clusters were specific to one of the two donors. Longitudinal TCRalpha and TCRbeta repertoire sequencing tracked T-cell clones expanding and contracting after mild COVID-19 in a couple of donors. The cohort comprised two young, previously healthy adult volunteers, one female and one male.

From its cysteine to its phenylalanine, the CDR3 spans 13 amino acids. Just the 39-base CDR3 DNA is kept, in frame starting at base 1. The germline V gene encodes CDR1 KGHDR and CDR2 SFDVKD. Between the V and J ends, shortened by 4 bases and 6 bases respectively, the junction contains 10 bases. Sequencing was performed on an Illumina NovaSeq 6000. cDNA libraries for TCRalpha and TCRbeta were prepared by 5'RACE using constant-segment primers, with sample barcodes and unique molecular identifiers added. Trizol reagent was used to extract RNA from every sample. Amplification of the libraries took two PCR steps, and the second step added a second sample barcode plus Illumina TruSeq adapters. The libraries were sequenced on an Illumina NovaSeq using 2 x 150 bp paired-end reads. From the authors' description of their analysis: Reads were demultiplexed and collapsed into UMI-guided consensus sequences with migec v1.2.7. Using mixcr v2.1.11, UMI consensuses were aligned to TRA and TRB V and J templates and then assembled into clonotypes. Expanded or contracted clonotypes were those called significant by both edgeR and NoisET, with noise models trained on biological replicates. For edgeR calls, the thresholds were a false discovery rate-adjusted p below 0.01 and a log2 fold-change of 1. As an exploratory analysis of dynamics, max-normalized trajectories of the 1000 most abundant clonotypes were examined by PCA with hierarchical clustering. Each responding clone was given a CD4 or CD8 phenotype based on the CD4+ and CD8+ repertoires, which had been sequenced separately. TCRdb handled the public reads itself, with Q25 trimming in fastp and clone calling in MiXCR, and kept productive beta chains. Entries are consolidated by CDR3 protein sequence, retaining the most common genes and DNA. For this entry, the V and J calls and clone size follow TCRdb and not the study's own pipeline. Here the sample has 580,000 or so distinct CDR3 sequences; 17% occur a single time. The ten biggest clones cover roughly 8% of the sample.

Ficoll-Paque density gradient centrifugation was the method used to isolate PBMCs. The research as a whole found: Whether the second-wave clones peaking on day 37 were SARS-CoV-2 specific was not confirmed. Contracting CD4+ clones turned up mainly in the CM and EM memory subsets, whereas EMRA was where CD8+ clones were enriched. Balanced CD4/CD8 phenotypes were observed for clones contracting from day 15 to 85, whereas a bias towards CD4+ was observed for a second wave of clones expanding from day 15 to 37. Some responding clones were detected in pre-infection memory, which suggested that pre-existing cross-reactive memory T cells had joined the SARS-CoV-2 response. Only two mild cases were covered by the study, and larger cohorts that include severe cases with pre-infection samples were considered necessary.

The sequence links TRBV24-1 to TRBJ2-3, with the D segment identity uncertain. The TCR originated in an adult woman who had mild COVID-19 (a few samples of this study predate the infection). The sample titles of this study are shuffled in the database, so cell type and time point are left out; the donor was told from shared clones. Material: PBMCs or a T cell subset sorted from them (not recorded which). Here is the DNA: TGTGCCACCAGTGACTCCGGCCGGGATACGCAGTATTTT. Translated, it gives CATSDSGRDTQYF.